This T cell receptor (beta chain) was retrieved from a study of OX40 agonist ivuxolimab in advanced cancers. Study-wide results and limits: Undetermined was the antigen specificity of the expanded peripheral T cells.

Profiled with immunoSEQ multiplex PCR; TCRdb holds only in-frame clones, not every one. The table has approximately 39,000 clones, 89% seen once. The CDR3 is 14 amino acids. The V and J ends lost 2 bases and 2 bases respectively, with 10 bases between them. The germline V gene has CDR1 SEHNR and CDR2 FQNEAQ (reference sequence). Comments on this clone: The antigen is undetermined.

The chain joins TRBV7-9 to TRBJ2-7; D is unclear. This sequence was found in an adult with an advanced solid tumor such as melanoma, head and neck, liver or kidney cancer. This material consisted of CD4+ or CD8+ T cells sorted from blood, taken in a trial of the OX40 agonist ivuxolimab. This CDR3 is CASSLTESTYEQYF. The CDR3, as DNA: TGTGCCAGCAGCTTAACGGAATCAACCTACGAGCAGTACTTC.